This T cell receptor beta chain comes out of a study of regulatory T cells in long-lasting Graves disease. Time point defined: persistent/refractory GD, antithyroid drugs over 5 years with positive TRAb. After RNA was extracted from PBMCs, the TCR library was made from it. Patients hailed from an endocrinology department in Xi'an, China. Construction of TCR beta libraries relied on iRepertoire HTBI primers and on Arm-PCR targeting CDR3 regions. TCRdb reprocessed the multiplex PCR reads via MiXCR and lists one record per CDR3 protein. The data hold 600,000 to 800,000 distinct CDR3 sequences, with 25% to 35% observed a single time. The V segment lost 2 bases and the J segment 2 bases; nucleotides outside the gene matches: 7. Germline V gene sequence: CDR1 DFQATT, CDR2 SNEGSKA (reference sequence). This CDR3 contains 16 residues. Overall study results and limits: Persistent disease samples used TRBV28, TRBJ1-2 and TRBJ2-5 preferentially. Compared with new cases, persistent Graves' patients showed reduced TCR diversity. Sharing of public clonotypes was greater in persistent patients (about 3,000) than in new patients (roughly 880).

Remarks on this clonotype: Its antigen is still unknown.

This sequence was found in a female donor with Graves disease. This sequence joins TRBV20-1 and TRBJ2-7; 12 bases match TRBD2. This material consisted of peripheral blood mononuclear cells (PBMCs), taken when the disease was refractory, from a patient treated with antithyroid drugs. This chain's CDR3 is CSARRTSGMRAYEQYF. CDR3 coding DNA: TGCAGTGCTAGAAGGACTAGCGGGATGCGGGCCTACGAGCAGTACTTC.